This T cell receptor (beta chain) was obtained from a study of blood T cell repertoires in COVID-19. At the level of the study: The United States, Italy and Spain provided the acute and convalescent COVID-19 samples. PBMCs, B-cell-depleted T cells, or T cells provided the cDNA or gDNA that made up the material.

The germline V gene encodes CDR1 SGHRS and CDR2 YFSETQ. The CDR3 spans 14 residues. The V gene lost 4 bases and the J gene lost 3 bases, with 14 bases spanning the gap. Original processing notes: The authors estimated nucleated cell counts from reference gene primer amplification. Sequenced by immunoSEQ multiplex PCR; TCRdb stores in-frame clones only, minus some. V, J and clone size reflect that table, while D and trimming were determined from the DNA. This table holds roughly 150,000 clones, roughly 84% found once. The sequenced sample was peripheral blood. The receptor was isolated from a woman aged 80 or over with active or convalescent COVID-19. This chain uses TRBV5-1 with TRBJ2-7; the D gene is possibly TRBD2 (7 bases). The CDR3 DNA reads TGCGCCAGCAGCGTACAGGGCGGGGGCTACGAGCAGTACTTC. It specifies CASSVQGGGYEQYF.